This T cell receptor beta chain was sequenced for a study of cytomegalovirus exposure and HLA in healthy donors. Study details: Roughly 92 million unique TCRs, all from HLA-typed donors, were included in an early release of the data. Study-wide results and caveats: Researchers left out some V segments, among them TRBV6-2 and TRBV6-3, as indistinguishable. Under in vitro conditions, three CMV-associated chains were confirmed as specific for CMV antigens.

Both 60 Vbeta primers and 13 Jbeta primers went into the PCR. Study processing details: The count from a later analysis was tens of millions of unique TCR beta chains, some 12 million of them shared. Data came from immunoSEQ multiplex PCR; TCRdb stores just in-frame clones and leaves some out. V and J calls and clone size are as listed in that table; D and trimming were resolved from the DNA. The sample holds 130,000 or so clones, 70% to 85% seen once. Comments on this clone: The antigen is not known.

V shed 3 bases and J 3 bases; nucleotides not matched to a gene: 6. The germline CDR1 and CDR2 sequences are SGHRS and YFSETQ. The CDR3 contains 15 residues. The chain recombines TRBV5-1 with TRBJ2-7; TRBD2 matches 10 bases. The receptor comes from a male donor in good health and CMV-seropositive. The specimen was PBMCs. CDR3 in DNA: TGCGCCAGCAGCTCGAGCGGGGGGGCCCTCTACGAGCAGTACTTC. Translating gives CASSSSGGALYEQYF.